This entry features one TCR beta chain sequence. Its antigen is unknown. The sample originates from a study of T cells after yellow fever vaccination. Overall study results and limits: Researchers noted that a small share of clonotypes showed up in both CD4 and CD8 compartments. Peaking on day 5 versus 15, the secondary response was faster but weaker. One caveat is that FACS-sorted repertoires could contain abundant clonotypes contaminating from the bulk population.

V lost 1 base, J lost 4 bases, and 8 bases lay in between. Germline loops: CDR1 DFQATT, CDR2 SNEGSKA (reference sequence). The CDR3 is 13 residues long. Making TCR cDNA involved 5'RACE template switching, which added UMIs and a universal primer site. From the 5' RACE reads, TCRdb called clonotypes with MiXCR, one entry per CDR3 protein. This table has 450,000 to 600,000 distinct CDR3 sequences, less than 20% appearing once. The source of this sequence is a young man who received the YFV17D yellow fever vaccine. The specimen comprised PBMCs, sampled 4 to 6 days after the first yellow fever vaccination. The chain combines TRBV20-1 with TRBJ1-5, with unresolved D. The CDR3 nucleotides are TGCAGTGCTAGAGGTTGGGTTAATCAGCCCCAGCATTTT. It yields the protein CSARGWVNQPQHF.